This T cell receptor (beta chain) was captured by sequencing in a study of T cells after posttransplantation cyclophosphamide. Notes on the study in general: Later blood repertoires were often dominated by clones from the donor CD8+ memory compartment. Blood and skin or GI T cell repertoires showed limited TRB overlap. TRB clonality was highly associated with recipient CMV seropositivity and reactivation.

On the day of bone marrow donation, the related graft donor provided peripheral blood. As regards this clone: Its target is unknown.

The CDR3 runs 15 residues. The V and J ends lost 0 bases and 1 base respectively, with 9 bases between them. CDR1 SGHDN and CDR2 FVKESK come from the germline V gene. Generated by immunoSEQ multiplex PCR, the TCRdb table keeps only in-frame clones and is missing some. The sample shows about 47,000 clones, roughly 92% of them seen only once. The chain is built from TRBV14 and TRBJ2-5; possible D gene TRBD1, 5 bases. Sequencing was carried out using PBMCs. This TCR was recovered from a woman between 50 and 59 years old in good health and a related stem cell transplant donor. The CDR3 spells CASSQDLTVQETQYF. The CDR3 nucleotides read TGTGCCAGCAGCCAAGATCTGACAGTCCAAGAGACCCAGTACTTC.